This T cell receptor beta chain was captured in a study of shared clonotypes between healthy human individuals. As for the study in general: The study enrolled a couple of women and three men aged 18 to 49.

In the sorted-subset replicate PCRs, 200 ng DNA, 25,000 to 30,000 T cell genomes, was used. This table comes from immunoSEQ multiplex PCR, and its TCRdb copy is limited to in-frame clones, with some not included. The sample lists 600,000 to 700,000 clones; about 80% were seen once. The V end lost 0 bases, the J end lost 8 bases, and 15 bases lay between the germline ends. The germline gives CDR1 SGHRS, CDR2 YFSETQ. CDR3 length: 15 residues. Sequencing was done on a sample of memory CD4+ T cells sorted from blood. Stated subset: CD45RA-negative fraction. This clonotype was obtained from a woman between 25 and 40 years old in good health. The chain carries TRBV5-1 and TRBJ2-1; D possibly corresponds to TRBD2 (5 bases). CDR3 sequence: CASSLALSGKDEQFF. In DNA, the CDR3 is TGCGCCAGCAGCTTGGCCCTTTCCGGGAAGGATGAGCAGTTCTTC.